The T cell receptor (beta chain) described here comes from a study of CD8+ T cells in alopecia areata (dated by TCRdb to the late 2010s). About the investigation overall: The treated patients, all with moderate-to-severe alopecia areata, were enrolled in an open-label pilot trial of oral tofacitinib given at 5 to 10 mg twice daily. In humans, TCRbeta sequencing was performed on scalp tissue and on sorted CD4+ and CD8+ peripheral blood T cells from healthy controls and from patients with patchy or totalis/universalis alopecia areata. Scalp clonality was compared across normal scalp (n=4), patchy alopecia areata scalp (n=8), and alopecia totalis/universalis scalp (n=8). For the treated patients, the SALT score, which quantifies what percentage of scalp surface area is affected, served as the measure of disease severity. Patients on tofacitinib were biopsied at baseline and after 4 and 24 weeks of treatment, and several of the patients also had a later scalp biopsy. RNA came from the PAXgene miRNA kit for fixed scalp, the miRNeasy kit for PBMCs, and the RNeasy kit for mouse skin. immunoSEQ multiplex PCR using 35 Vbeta forward primers and 13 Jbeta reverse primers was used to amplify TCRbeta CDR3 regions. In both human patients and the C3H/HeJ mouse model, the study applied high-throughput TCRbeta sequencing to look at T cell clonal expansion in alopecia areata. Patients received tofacitinib for 6 to 18 months and were then followed off drug for 6 months to check for delayed response and recurrence. The research as a whole found: Higher clonality and more expanded CD8+ clones were observed in lesional scalp than in normal scalp, particularly in alopecia totalis/universalis, a finding suggestive of antigenic drive. Tofacitinib significantly decreased scalp clonality and the number of expanded CD8+ clones among the top 100 scalp clones. Compared with mice, TCR sequences shared between patients were less clear, possibly partly because of HLA diversity across the patient population. Many expanded lesional clones were found to persist in scalp and blood during tofacitinib treatment, and relapse after treatment cessation may be partly explained by this persistence. Unlike mouse skin, which is dominated by gammadelta T cells, normal human skin has resident alphabeta T cells that are also sequenced, and this complicates analysis of the scalp TCR repertoire. Because the treated cohort was small and had just a single nonresponder, larger studies are needed to establish links between baseline CD8+ expansion and response.

This clone was seen a handful of times. No cognate antigen has been identified for it. Base qualities are not at hand, and no much larger clone is one base apart. Libraries were prepared through the immunoSEQ multiplex PCR assay. To provide template for TCR sequencing, every sample had RNA extracted and reverse transcribed into cDNA. SuperScript III was used for first-strand cDNA synthesis, primed with a 2:1 mix of oligo-dT and random hexamers. A synthetic immune receptor repertoire was used to assess amplification bias, and residual bias was removed computationally. The paper's processing steps were these. Raw reads were preprocessed to remove errors, and CDR3 was defined according to IMGT conventions as the region from the conserved cysteine to phenylalanine. To get clonality, Shannon entropy was normalized by log2 of the number of productive unique TCRs and the result was subtracted from 1. CD4 or CD8 identity of scalp clones was inferred by cross-referencing scalp TCRbeta sequences with sorted blood CD4 and CD8 repertoires. What TCRdb holds here is the immuneACCESS table cut down to in-frame rearrangements. Part of the clones is not present; checked against another copy, under half of the missing clones reflect an unresolved V gene, and the others are unexplained. V, J and clone size were drawn from that table, and D and trimming were deduced from the DNA. The sample profile shows 80,000 to 95,000 clones; roughly 47% of them were found once. The top ten clones comprise less than 20% of the sample.

What this sample's time point label stands for: 24 weeks on oral tofacitinib. Per the publication, the treatment or condition label means: oral pan-JAK inhibitor, 5-10 mg twice daily. From alopecia areata patients, peripheral blood was collected along with lesional scalp punch biopsies. PBMCs were separated by density centrifugation and stained for CD3, CD4 and CD8, after which CD4+ and CD8+ T cells were sorted on a FACSAria. Relative to germline, V is 4 bases shorter and J is 0 bases shorter, with 6 bases between their ends. The CDR3 measures 13 amino acids from cysteine to phenylalanine. Only the CDR3 portion is preserved as DNA: 39 bases, with reading frame beginning at the first base. The CDR1 and CDR2 encoded by the germline V gene (reference sequence) are LNHDA and SQIVND.

The receptor was derived from a human donor with alopecia areata. Sequencing was performed on CD8+ T cells sorted from blood, taken at week 24, from a patient treated with tofacitinib. Recombination joined TRBV19 with TRBJ1-1; no D segment can be confidently identified. The DNA reads TGTGCCAGTAGTAGAGAGTTGAACACTGAAGCTTTCTTT. This codes for CASSRELNTEAFF.